Below are 23 T cell receptor beta chains sequenced from a single sample in a study of blood T cell repertoires in COVID-19. Repertoires were generated with immunoSEQ multiplex PCR, while TCRdb's copy carries only in-frame clones and drops some. The table lists about 350,000 clones, approximately 89% of them singletons, with less than 5% in the top ten. Sequenced input: peripheral blood. The receptor set was obtained from a woman aged 55-70 years with COVID-19, enrolled during active disease.

The rearrangement uses TRBV6-5 and TRBJ2-7; possibly TRBD1 for D (5 bases). The CDR3 runs to 14 residues. V lost 7 bases to trimming and J lost 3 bases, with 16 bases between them. Per germline, CDR1 MNHEY and CDR2 SVGAGI. The CDR3 spells CASKSMTEIYEQYF. The CDR3 nucleotides are TGTGCCAGCAAATCAATGACAGAGATCTACGAGCAGTACTTC.

The chain employs TRBV19 and TRBJ2-5, with D unclear. The CDR3 is made up of 14 amino acids. Germline values: CDR1 LNHDA, CDR2 SQIVND (reference sequence). Trimming removed 6 bases at V and 3 bases at J, with 14 bases between. The CDR3 here is CASRSIQPEETQYF. The CDR3 region has the DNA TGTGCCAGTAGATCAATACAACCTGAAGAGACCCAGTACTTC.

This chain connects TRBV6-1 to TRBJ1-1, with D uncertain. The CDR3 is 14 residues long. The germline gives CDR1 MNHNS, CDR2 SASEGT. V shed 3 bases and J shed 4 bases, with 12 bases lying between them. The CDR3 region is CASSEGRRFTEAFF. For the CDR3, the DNA is TGTGCCAGCAGTGAGGGCAGGCGATTCACTGAAGCTTTCTTT.

This clone appeared a single time. J is TRBJ1-4 and V is TRBV29-1; tentatively, D is TRBD1 (5 bases). CDR3 length equals 13 residues. The germline CDR1 and CDR2 sequences are SQVTM and ANQGSEA. Trimming shortened V by 7 bases and J by 3 bases, and 12 bases separated the two germline ends. The DNA of the CDR3 is TGCAGCGCCGACGGGGGGTCTAATGAAAAACTGTTTTTT. Its protein product is CSADGGSNEKLFF.

The chain recombines TRBV7-3 with TRBJ2-3, with D hard to call. The V and J ends lost 0 bases and 0 bases respectively, with 16 bases between them. This CDR3 has 18 amino acids. The germline gives CDR1 SGHTA, CDR2 FQGTGA. CDR3 loop: CASSLTSSGGSSTDTQYF. The CDR3 DNA follows: TGTGCCAGCAGCTTAACTTCCTCTGGCGGTTCTAGCACAGATACGCAGTATTTT.

The chain couples TRBV21-1 to TRBJ2-5; the table's D call, TRBD2, has no DNA check behind it. TRBV21-1 is classified as a pseudogene. The length of the CDR3 is 15 residues. The chain's CDR3 is CASSKGRGDQETQYF. The CDR3 DNA is TGTGCCAGCAGCAAAGGTCGGGGGGACCAAGAGACCCAGTACTTC.

The rearrangement links TRBV6-5 to TRBJ1-1; 7 bases are shared with TRBD1. The CDR3 contains 14 residues. Looked up from germline, CDR1 is MNHEY and CDR2 is SVGAGI. V lost 5 bases and J lost 0; bases outside the gene matches: 3. CDR3 in DNA: TGTGCCAGCAGTCCGGGACAGTTGAACACTGAAGCTTTCTTT. Amino acids: CASSPGQLNTEAFF.

V usage is TRBV18 and J usage is TRBJ2-2, with D possibly matching TRBD1 (6 bases). The CDR3 loop spans 13 amino acids. CDR1 is KGHSH, CDR2 LQKENI, per germline. The V end was cut by 5 bases, the J end by 5 bases, with 9 bases between. The CDR3 here is CASSLQGTGELFF. The CDR3, as DNA: TGTGCCAGCTCATTACAGGGAACCGGGGAGCTGTTTTTT.

The V call is TRBV9, the J call TRBJ1-5, with D possibly being TRBD1 (6 bases). Germline loops: CDR1 SGDLS, CDR2 YYNGEE. This CDR3 region has 18 residues. Trimming stripped 0 bases from V and 0 bases from J, with 16 bases between. The CDR3 reads CASSVAKGVEDSNQPQHF. The CDR3 nucleotides read TGTGCCAGCAGCGTAGCCAAGGGGGTAGAGGATAGCAATCAGCCCCAGCATTTT.

The chain combines TRBV27 with TRBJ1-3; the match to TRBD1 covers 8 bases. CDR3 length: 14 amino acids. Germline V gene data show CDR1 as MNHEY and CDR2 as SMNVEV (reference sequence). After removal of 5 bases from V and 4 bases from J, the junction contained 4 bases not matched to a gene. The CDR3 region has the DNA TGTGCCAGCAGTACCCAGGGGGCAGGAAACACCATATATTTT. It specifies CASSTQGAGNTIYF.

This chain links TRBV3-1 (or the pseudogene TRBV3-2) with TRBJ1-2; TRBD1 agrees at 7 bases. CDR3 size: 14 residues. V lost 4 bases and J lost 3; bases outside the gene matches: 5. The V gene's germline CDR1 is LGHDT and CDR2 YNNKEL (reference sequence). The CDR3, as DNA: TGTGCCAGCAGCCGGGGCGGGACAGACTATGGCTACACCTTC. Residues: CASSRGGTDYGYTF.

This rearrangement joins TRBV2 to TRBJ1-1, with TRBD1 as a possible D gene (5 bases). V was trimmed by 5 bases and J by 2 bases, leaving 15 bases between them. This CDR3 comprises 15 residues. CDR1 is SNHLY and CDR2 is FYNNEI in the germline V gene. CDR3 in DNA: TGTGCCAGCAGTTTCATGGACAACCTTAACACTGAAGCTTTCTTT. Its protein product is CASSFMDNLNTEAFF.

The chain combines TRBV25-1 with TRBJ1-1; D perhaps matches TRBD1 (5 bases). This CDR3 is built from 10 residues. V shed 7 bases and J shed 10 bases, with 10 bases lying between them. Per germline, CDR1 MGHDK and CDR2 SYGVNS. The CDR3 sequence: CASKDTAAFF. CDR3 DNA: TGTGCCAGCAAGGACACCGCAGCTTTCTTT.

The J gene is TRBJ1-5, the V gene TRBV6-5; TRBD1 is a possible D gene (5 bases). Germline V CDR1 and CDR2: MNHEY, SVGAGI. The length of the CDR3 is 15 residues. V shed 7 bases and J shed 6 bases, with 19 bases lying between them. The CDR3: CASTTPGGLGQPQHF. As DNA, the CDR3 is TGTGCCAGCACCACCCCGGGGGGTTTGGGTCAGCCCCAGCATTTT.

This clone was seen more than once but under ten times. The V and J genes are TRBV7-9 and TRBJ1-2; possible D gene TRBD1, 5 bases. V lost 0 bases and J lost 4, with 15 bases in between. This CDR3 has 16 residues. In germline, CDR1 is SEHNR, CDR2 FQNEAQ (reference sequence). Here the CDR3 DNA reads TGTGCCAGCAGCTTAGCGGTGGGGGGAATCCCCTATGGCTACACCTTC. Encoded protein: CASSLAVGGIPYGYTF.

The rearrangement links TRBV4-2 to TRBJ2-7, with D tentatively TRBD1 (6 bases). Trimming took 1 base from V and 2 from J, leaving 12 bases between them. Per the germline V gene, CDR1 is LGHNA and CDR2 is YNFKEQ. The CDR3 consists of 15 residues. CDR3 in DNA: TGTGCCAGCAGCCAAGTTACACAGGGACCCTACGAGCAGTACTTC. Translated, it gives CASSQVTQGPYEQYF.

The chain combines TRBV7-6 with TRBJ2-5; D possibly corresponds to TRBD2 (6 bases). This CDR3 has 14 amino acids. V was shortened by 5 bases and J by 3 bases, with 13 bases between the two germline ends. Per the germline V gene, CDR1 is SGHVS and CDR2 is FNYEAQ. CDR3 loop: CASSRRLVKETQYF. The CDR3 coding sequence is TGTGCCAGCAGCCGACGACTAGTAAAAGAGACCCAGTACTTC.

The V call is TRBV19, the J call TRBJ2-7, with 11 bases fitting TRBD1. The trim removed 9 bases at V and 5 bases at J, leaving 9 bases unmatched. Germline loops: CDR1 LNHDA, CDR2 SQIVND (reference sequence). The CDR3 is 14 amino acids. The CDR3 spells CARRGQGAHNEQYF. The CDR3 DNA reads as TGTGCCAGAAGAGGACAGGGGGCGCACAACGAGCAGTACTTC.

The J gene is TRBJ1-1, the V gene TRBV11-2; D remains unclear. Deletions cut 5 bases from V and 7 bases from J, with 20 bases between. Germline CDR1 and CDR2: SGHAT and FQNNGV. The CDR3 sequence is 15 residues long. This CDR3 is CASSLLGKAGSEAFF. The CDR3 DNA reads TGTGCCAGCAGCCTTTTGGGGAAGGCTGGGAGTGAAGCTTTCTTT.

Concerning this clone: This CDR3 is also generated by other DNA sequences in the sample. The rearrangement uses TRBV18 and TRBJ1-1; TRBD1 matches at 9 bases. V gave up 3 bases and J gave up 3 bases; unmatched junction bases: 2. CDR1 and CDR2 from the germline V gene are KGHSH and LQKENI. There are 14 residues in the CDR3. CDR3 bases: TGTGCCAGCTCACCCAGGACAGGGGACACTGAAGCTTTCTTT. It yields the protein CASSPRTGDTEAFF.

This clone occurred many times. The chain has TRBV6-5 and TRBJ2-7, with D possibly TRBD2 on 5 matching bases. This CDR3 region has 15 residues. CDR1 and CDR2 (germline): MNHEY, SVGAGI. Trimming took off 2 bases at V and 0 bases at J, with 11 bases between the two ends. The CDR3 here is CASSYGRVSSYEQYF. The CDR3 DNA follows: TGTGCCAGCAGTTACGGGCGGGTAAGCTCCTACGAGCAGTACTTC.

In nucleotides, the CDR3 is TGTGCCAGCAGCGTAACGGGACAGTATAATTCACCCCTCCACTTT. Its translation: CASSVTGQYNSPLHF. The gene calls are TRBV9 and TRBJ1-6, with 7 bases aligning to TRBD1. There are 15 residues in the CDR3. Trimming took 1 base from V and 4 from J; bases not matched to a gene: 2. The germline V gene encodes CDR1 SGDLS and CDR2 YYNGEE.

The chain combines TRBV7-9 with TRBJ2-1; D is undetermined. The germline gives CDR1 SEHNR, CDR2 FQNEAQ (reference sequence). V was shortened by 5 bases and J by 7 bases, with 6 bases between the two germline ends. The CDR3 loop spans 11 amino acids. CDR3 loop: CASSALNEQFF. The CDR3 DNA sequence: TGTGCCAGCAGCGCGCTAAATGAGCAGTTCTTC.